A single sample is the source of the 32 T cell receptor beta chains below, sequenced in a study of cytomegalovirus exposure and HLA in healthy donors (dated by TCRdb to about 2017). Libraries came from the immunoSEQ multiplex PCR assay. A mixture of 60 forward primers for TCR Vbeta segments and 13 reverse primers for TCR Jbeta segments was used in the multiplex PCR. The immuneACCESS repertoire file appears here via TCRdb, limited to in-frame rearrangements. These files lack a portion of the clones; in checked studies, under half of the deficit traces to unresolved V genes, and the cause of the others is not known. The table for this sample lists roughly 100,000 clones; approximately 80% of them were counted only once. The top ten constitute approximately 3.7% of the sample. Source material: PBMCs. The source of these receptors is a female donor in good health and CMV-seropositive.

The chain is built from TRBV5-5 and TRBJ2-3; the match to TRBD1 covers 7 bases. The V segment lost 4 bases and the J segment 3 bases; nucleotides outside the gene matches: 5. The CDR3 is made up of 14 amino acids. The germline CDR1 and CDR2 sequences are SGHKS and YYEKEE (reference sequence). The CDR3 DNA follows: TGTGCCAGCAGCCTGACAGGGTCGACAGATACGCAGTATTTT. Its protein product is CASSLTGSTDTQYF.

The chain combines TRBV7-8 with TRBJ2-1; 13 nucleotides line up with TRBD2. The CDR3 contains 16 residues. Germline CDR1 SGHVS, CDR2 FQNEAQ. J lost 7 bases, V lost 4 bases, and 7 bases had no gene match. The CDR3 region is CASSWRTSGSGNEQFF. The CDR3 DNA is TGTGCCAGCAGCTGGCGGACTAGCGGGAGCGGTAATGAGCAGTTCTTC.

This rearrangement joins TRBV2 to TRBJ2-1, with 12 bases lining up with TRBD2. Trimming took 7 bases from V and 9 from J; bases not matched to a gene: 10. The length of the CDR3 is 15 residues. CDR1 is SNHLY and CDR2 is FYNNEI in the germline V gene. CDR3 sequence: CASKNGLAGKGEQFF. In nucleotides, the CDR3 is TGTGCCAGCAAGAACGGACTAGCGGGAAAGGGTGAGCAGTTCTTC.

The V gene is TRBV7-9, the J gene TRBJ2-5; D possibly corresponds to TRBD2 (5 bases). Trimming removed 2 bases at V and 1 base at J, with 17 bases between. The CDR3 is made up of 17 amino acids. Germline values: CDR1 SEHNR, CDR2 FQNEAQ (reference sequence). CDR3: CASSLSALRAPQETQYF. The CDR3 bases are TGTGCCAGCAGCTTATCGGCCCTGCGGGCACCCCAAGAGACCCAGTACTTC.

There are a few counts of this clone. This chain connects TRBV10-3 to TRBJ1-1; D not resolved. Trimming removed 3 bases from V and 1 base from J, with 12 bases in between. The CDR3 spans 15 residues. CDR1 is ENHRY, CDR2 SYGVKD, per germline. The CDR3 DNA sequence: TGTGCCATCAGTGACCCCTCACATAAGAACACTGAAGCTTTCTTT. This codes for CAISDPSHKNTEAFF.

The chain combines TRBV5-6 with TRBJ1-2; 7 bases match TRBD1. The CDR3 consists of 14 residues. From germline, CDR1 is SGHDT and CDR2 YYEEEE. V dropped 0 bases and J dropped 8; count of bases not matched to a gene: 7. The CDR3 bases are TGTGCCAGCAGCTTGGCCGGAACAGGGGAAGGCTACACCTTC. Translating it yields CASSLAGTGEGYTF.

V is TRBV11-2 and J is TRBJ1-1; D is unclear. V was clipped by 4 bases and J by 2 bases, with 17 bases between them. Germline assignment: CDR1 SGHAT and CDR2 FQNNGV. The CDR3 extends over 16 amino acids. CDR3 sequence: CASSYRRGLVNTEAFF. Here the CDR3 DNA reads TGTGCCAGCAGCTACCGCCGCGGGCTAGTTAACACTGAAGCTTTCTTT.

J is TRBJ2-3 and V is TRBV7-6, with 14 bases fitting TRBD2. Germline-derived CDR1 and CDR2 are SGHVS and FNYEAQ. The length of the CDR3 is 17 residues. Trimming cost V 1 base and J 7 bases; bases outside gene matches: 7. CDR3 in amino acids: CASSLVGLAGGQNTQYF. CDR3 nucleotides: TGTGCCAGCAGCTTAGTCGGACTAGCGGGAGGCCAAAATACGCAGTATTTT.

The chain has TRBV28 and TRBJ1-2, with 8 nucleotides matching TRBD1. V trimming: 5 bases; J trimming: 7 bases; junction bases outside the gene matches: 3. From germline, CDR1 is MDHEN and CDR2 SYDVKM. CDR3 size: 12 residues. The CDR3 bases are TGTGCCAGCAGTGGACAGGGCTTTGGCTACACCTTC. This translates into CASSGQGFGYTF.

V is TRBV1 and J is TRBJ2-2; no check of the table's D call, TRBD2, against the DNA was made. TRBV1 is a known pseudogene. The CDR3 covers 17 residues. The CDR3 loop is CTSSPSRSGVNTGELFF. The CDR3 region has the DNA TGCACCAGCAGCCCAAGTAGGAGCGGGGTGAACACCGGGGAGCTGTTTTTT.

The genes are TRBV2 and TRBJ1-5; TRBD1 aligns across 9 bases. The germline CDR1 and CDR2 sequences are SNHLY and FYNNEI. V gave up 5 bases and J gave up 2 bases; unmatched junction bases: 10. This CDR3 has 17 residues. CDR3 bases: TGTGCCAGCAGTTACTACCGGGACAGGGCGGGCAATCAGCCCCAGCATTTT. This sequence encodes CASSYYRDRAGNQPQHF.

CDR3 sequence (DNA): TGTGCCAGCAGTGACGGGCGCGGGGCCTACGAGCAGTACTTC. It translates to CASSDGRGAYEQYF. V and J are TRBV2 and TRBJ2-7, with a tentative D call TRBD2 (6 bases). The germline gives CDR1 SNHLY, CDR2 FYNNEI. Between the trimmed V and J ends, which lost 3 bases and 2 bases, there was a span of 11 bases. CDR3 length: 14 residues.

V usage is TRBV2 and J usage is TRBJ2-1, with D maybe TRBD2 (6 bases). V lost 0 bases and J 10 bases, leaving 13 bases between the germline ends. Germline CDR1 SNHLY, CDR2 FYNNEI. The CDR3 has 14 residues. As DNA, the CDR3 is TGTGCCAGCAGTGAAGCGCTTCCAGGGAGGGAGCAGTTCTTC. It translates to CASSEALPGREQFF.

The genes are TRBV5-6 and TRBJ2-3; 11 bases line up with TRBD2. The CDR3 length is 16 residues. The germline V gene encodes CDR1 SGHDT and CDR2 YYEEEE. V gave up 4 bases and J gave up 3 bases; unmatched junction bases: 7. CDR3 protein: CASSRRLAGLTDTQYF. DNA of the CDR3: TGTGCCAGCAGCCGCAGACTAGCGGGGTTGACAGATACGCAGTATTTT. Full variable domain (remainder filled in from reference TRBV5-6 and TRBJ2-3): DAGVTQSPTHLIKTRGQQVTLRCSPKSGHDTVSWYQQALGQGPQFIFQYYEEEERQRGNFPDRFSGHQFPNYSSELNVNALLLGDSALYLCASSRRLAGLTDTQYFGPGTRLTVL.

This clone was observed once. V and J are TRBV10-3 and TRBJ1-3, with D possibly being TRBD1 (6 bases). V was cut by 7 bases and J by 4 bases, with 14 bases left in between. The germline CDR1 and CDR2 sequences are ENHRY and SYGVKD. This CDR3 has 14 amino acids. The CDR3 sequence: CAINPRDRGNTIYF. Written as DNA, the CDR3 is TGTGCCATCAACCCCCGCGACAGGGGAAACACCATATATTTT.

In this sample, this clone turned up a few times. V and J are TRBV5-6 and TRBJ2-7; perhaps TRBD2 as D (6 bases). The CDR3 totals 14 residues. CDR1 is SGHDT, CDR2 YYEEEE, per germline. Trimming removed 4 bases at V and 3 bases at J, with 14 bases between. This CDR3 reads CASSHTSRVYEQYF. The CDR3 DNA is TGTGCCAGCAGCCATACTAGCAGAGTCTACGAGCAGTACTTC.

J is TRBJ2-1 and V is TRBV6-1; D ambiguous. The germline V gene encodes CDR1 MNHNS and CDR2 SASEGT. V lost 6 bases and J 5 bases, leaving 5 bases between the germline ends. The CDR3 has 11 amino acids. CDR3 sequence reads: CASSRDNEQFF. Here the CDR3 DNA reads TGTGCCAGCAGCCGTGACAATGAGCAGTTCTTC.

The V gene is TRBV18, the J gene TRBJ2-2; tentative D call: TRBD2 (5 bases). Per germline, CDR1 KGHSH and CDR2 LQKENI. V gave up 2 bases and J gave up 0 bases, with 10 bases separating them. There are 16 residues in the CDR3. The CDR3 coding sequence is TGTGCCAGCTCACCAATACGGGGAACGAACACCGGGGAGCTGTTTTTT. The encoded protein is CASSPIRGTNTGELFF.

The chain links TRBV5-4 to TRBJ2-1, with TRBD1 matching over 9 bases. Germline values: CDR1 SGHNT, CDR2 YYREEE (reference sequence). The CDR3 loop spans 16 amino acids. J gave up 4 bases and V 4 bases, and 9 bases lay outside the gene matches. The CDR3 sequence is CASSHTRDRDYNEQFF. CDR3 bases: TGTGCCAGCAGCCACACCCGGGACAGGGATTACAATGAGCAGTTCTTC.

About this clone: Germline and junction disagree at one end, which may indicate a read error. Other DNA sequences from this sample encode an identical CDR3 as well. The chain combines TRBV5-6 with TRBJ1-1, with 9 bases lining up with TRBD1. The CDR3 contains 15 residues. Germline V lookup: CDR1 SGHDT, CDR2 YYEEEE. For the CDR3, the DNA is TGTGCCAGCAGCTCCGGGACAGGGCCGAACACTGAGGCTTTCTTT. Translated: CASSSGTGPNTEAFF. Full variable domain (outside the CDR3, taken from reference TRBV5-6 and TRBJ1-1): DAGVTQSPTHLIKTRGQQVTLRCSPKSGHDTVSWYQQALGQGPQFIFQYYEEEERQRGNFPDRFSGHQFPNYSSELNVNALLLGDSALYLCASSSGTGPNTEAFFGQGTRLTVV.

This rearrangement joins TRBV2 to TRBJ1-5; 8 bases are shared with TRBD1. V lost 6 bases, J lost 2 bases, and 0 bases stayed unmatched. CDR1 SNHLY and CDR2 FYNNEI come from the germline V gene. The CDR3 contains 13 residues. This chain's CDR3 is CASRGQGNQPQHF. Written as DNA, the CDR3 is TGTGCCAGCAGGGGACAGGGCAATCAGCCCCAGCATTTT.

The rearrangement uses TRBV7-2 and TRBJ2-7; 13 bases are shared with TRBD2. J gave up 6 bases and V 5 bases, and 13 bases lay outside the gene matches. CDR3 length equals 17 residues. CDR1 and CDR2 from the germline V gene are SGHTA and FQGNSA. CDR3 nucleotides: TGTGCCAGCAGCCCTCAAACGGGACTAGCGGGGAGGATCGAGCAGTACTTC. As protein: CASSPQTGLAGRIEQYF.

V usage is TRBV5-6 and J usage is TRBJ1-2; D remains unclear. Germline V gene data show CDR1 as SGHDT and CDR2 as YYEEEE. V dropped 2 bases and J dropped 2 bases, with 10 bases sitting between them. The CDR3 has 14 residues. CDR3 in amino acids: CASSLGVMNYGYTF. The CDR3 bases are TGTGCCAGCAGCTTAGGAGTTATGAACTATGGCTACACCTTC.

This chain joins TRBV5-4 and TRBJ1-4; TRBD1 might be the D (5 bases). Per the germline V gene, CDR1 is SGHNT and CDR2 is YYREEE (reference sequence). The V end was cut by 4 bases, the J end by 7 bases, with 14 bases between. This CDR3 is 14 amino acids long. The CDR3 region has the DNA TGTGCCAGCAGCCCAGGTCGGGGGTCTGAAAAACTGTTTTTT. It specifies CASSPGRGSEKLFF.

Comments on this clone: Other DNA sequences within the sample encode an identical CDR3. The genes are TRBV29-1 and TRBJ1-1; a weak D match, TRBD1 (6 bases). Trimming took off 0 bases at V and 7 bases at J, with 9 bases between the two ends. The CDR3 runs to 12 residues. Germline V gene data show CDR1 as SQVTM and CDR2 as ANQGSEA. CDR3 sequence reads: CSVEERQVEAFF. The CDR3 DNA reads as TGCAGCGTTGAAGAAAGACAGGTTGAAGCTTTCTTT. The complete variable domain, with remaining parts taken from reference TRBV29-1 and TRBJ1-1, reads SAVISQKPSRDICQRGTSLTIQCQVDSQVTMMFWYRQQPGQSLTLIATANQGSEATYESGFVIDKFPISRPNLTFSTLTVSNMSPEDSSIYLCSVEERQVEAFFGQGTRLTVV.

V usage is TRBV5-1 and J usage is TRBJ1-1; a possible D gene is TRBD1 (6 bases). V shed 0 bases and J shed 3 bases, with 9 bases lying between them. The V gene's germline CDR1 is SGHRS and CDR2 YFSETQ. The CDR3 covers 14 residues. CDR3 amino acids: CASSLVSGDTEAFF. The CDR3 DNA is TGCGCCAGCAGCTTGGTATCAGGGGACACTGAAGCTTTCTTT.

The chain employs TRBV6-1 and TRBJ2-7, with TRBD2 matching over 10 bases. Trimming at V came to 2 bases and at J to 5 bases, leaving 9 bases not matched to a gene. Germline values: CDR1 MNHNS, CDR2 SASEGT. The CDR3 contains 16 residues. The CDR3 spells CASSEIMGLARDEQYF. CDR3 nucleotides: TGTGCCAGCAGTGAAATCATGGGACTAGCGCGGGACGAGCAGTACTTC.

The chain uses TRBV2 and TRBJ1-1; the D is unclear. The length of the CDR3 is 14 residues. The V end was cut by 8 bases, the J end by 5 bases, with 18 bases between. Germline values: CDR1 SNHLY, CDR2 FYNNEI. CDR3 residues: CASREDPGITEAFF. Written as DNA, the CDR3 is TGTGCCAGCCGGGAAGATCCGGGGATAACTGAAGCTTTCTTT.

This chain connects TRBV2 to TRBJ1-5; weak D call: TRBD1 (6 bases). The CDR3 length is 15 residues. With 4 bases removed from V and 6 bases from J, the gap between germline ends came to 16 bases. The germline V gene has CDR1 SNHLY and CDR2 FYNNEI. The CDR3 loop is CASSVHRVEGQPQHF. The CDR3 nucleotides read TGTGCCAGCAGTGTACACAGGGTTGAGGGTCAGCCCCAGCATTTT.

The J gene is TRBJ2-1, the V gene TRBV12-5; 9 bases line up with TRBD2. The CDR3 has 19 amino acids. V lost 1 base and J lost 1; bases outside the gene matches: 11. From germline, CDR1 is LGHNT and CDR2 FRNRAP. The CDR3 sequence: CASGLAPRGAGGSYNEQFF. Here the CDR3 DNA reads TGTGCTAGTGGTTTGGCCCCCCGAGGAGCGGGAGGATCCTACAATGAGCAGTTCTTC. Combining the CDR3 with reference TRBV12-5 and TRBJ2-1 gives the whole variable domain DARVTQTPRHKVTEMGQEVTMRCQPILGHNTVFWYRQTMMQGLELLAYFRNRAPLDDSGMPKDRFSAEMPDATLATLKIQPSEPRDSAVYFCASGLAPRGAGGSYNEQFFGPGTRLTVL.

Notes on this clone: A read error may produce the germline difference seen at one junction end. V is TRBV6-6 and J is TRBJ2-1; TRBD1 might be the D (6 bases). The CDR3 is 16 residues long. The germline V gene encodes CDR1 MNHNY and CDR2 SVGAGI (reference sequence). Here the CDR3 DNA reads TGTGCCTGCAGTTACGACCGGGACACAACTTACAATGAGCAGTTCTTC. Protein sequence: CACSYDRDTTYNEQFF.

This chain joins TRBV23-1 and TRBJ2-1, with 9 bases lining up with TRBD1. TRBV23-1 is sorted into the ORF group, with uncertain function. V lost 3 bases and J lost 0; bases outside the gene matches: 3. The CDR3 has 16 residues. CDR3 DNA sequence: TGCGCCAGCAGTCAGCCGACAGGGGGCTCCTACAATGAGCAGTTCTTC. Translating gives CASSQPTGGSYNEQFF.